The 15 T cell receptor beta chains listed next were all sequenced from one sample in a study of shared clonotypes between healthy human individuals. Clones were read by immunoSEQ multiplex PCR, and TCRdb kept only the in-frame ones, dropping some. In the table there are 2 million to 2.5 million clones, 80% to 95% of which are singletons. What was sequenced was naive CD4+ T cells from PBMCs. Subset defined: CD45RA+ positively selected. The receptors were gathered from a man aged 18 to 29 in good health. Some clones in this sample may be carry-over from other donors' samples.

This sequence joins TRBV27 and TRBJ1-2, with 7 bases identical to TRBD1. This CDR3 has 12 amino acids. Germline V gene data show CDR1 as MNHEY and CDR2 as SMNVEV (reference sequence). The junction had 6 bases not matched to a gene; V was cut back by 6 bases and J by 8 bases. CDR3 sequence: CASSRQGRGYTF. The CDR3 DNA follows: TGTGCCAGCAGCCGACAGGGTCGCGGCTACACCTTC.

Turning to this clone: Germline is not matched at one junction end, which may reflect a read error. Distinct nucleotide sequences in the sample also encode this CDR3. This chain connects TRBV29-1 to TRBJ2-2; TRBD2 is a possible D gene (5 bases). This CDR3 is 14 amino acids long. The germline CDR1 and CDR2 sequences are SQVTM and ANQGSEA. Here the CDR3 DNA reads TGCAGCGTTCGTCCAGACCAAAACACCGGGGAACTGTTTTTT. Its protein is CSVRPDQNTGELFF.

The chain is built from TRBV5-4 and TRBJ2-7, with a possible D match to TRBD1 (5 bases). Germline V gene data show CDR1 as SGHNT and CDR2 as YYREEE (reference sequence). The ends were cut back, 4 bases at V and 0 bases at J, with 11 bases in the middle. The CDR3 consists of 14 residues. The CDR3 coding sequence is TGTGCCAGCAGCAGAACAGGTTCCTCCTACGAGCAGTACTTC. It translates to CASSRTGSSYEQYF.

The gene calls are TRBV15 and TRBJ2-5; 7 positions agree with TRBD2. Trimming took 4 bases from V and 2 from J; bases not matched to a gene: 7. There are 15 residues in the CDR3. CDR1 is LNHNV and CDR2 is YYDKDF in the germline V gene (reference sequence). The CDR3 bases are TGTGCCACCAGCACAAGCCCGGGACTACAAGAGACCCAGTACTTC. Its translation: CATSTSPGLQETQYF.

The rearrangement links TRBV7-9 to TRBJ2-2, with 9 bases lining up with TRBD1. The CDR3 length is 16 residues. CDR1 SEHNR and CDR2 FQNEAQ come from the germline V gene (reference sequence). V lost 2 bases and J lost 4; bases outside the gene matches: 5. The DNA of the CDR3 is TGTGCCAGCAGCTTAAGCACAGGGGGCGGCACCGGGGAGCTGTTTTTT. This encodes CASSLSTGGGTGELFF.

The V and J genes are TRBV2 and TRBJ1-2, with D tentatively TRBD1 (6 bases). This CDR3 region has 16 residues. Germline V gene sequence: CDR1 SNHLY, CDR2 FYNNEI. V was clipped by 7 bases and J by 8 bases, with 26 bases between them. CDR3: CASNPPLGQGMEGYTF. The CDR3 DNA follows: TGTGCCAGCAACCCCCCCTTGGGGCAGGGGATGGAGGGCTACACCTTC. Filled out from reference TRBV2 and TRBJ1-2, the complete variable domain reads EPEVTQTPSHQVTQMGQEVILRCVPISNHLYFYWYRQILGQKVEFLVSFYNNEISEKSEIFDDQFSVERPDGSNFTLKIRSTKLEDSAMYFCASNPPLGQGMEGYTFGSGTRLTVV.

This chain joins TRBV4-3 and TRBJ1-6; a possible D gene is TRBD1 (5 bases). Trimming removed 0 bases from V and 10 bases from J, with 16 bases in between. CDR3 length: 16 amino acids. Germline-derived CDR1 and CDR2 are LGHNA and YSLEER. The CDR3 DNA sequence: TGCGCCAGCAGCCAAGATCGCACAGGAGGTGGATCACCCCTCCACTTT. It is translated as CASSQDRTGGGSPLHF.

CDR3 sequence reads: CASSDNRGLSGDTQYF. CDR3 nucleotide sequence: TGTGCCAGCAGCGATAACAGGGGGCTCTCCGGAGATACGCAGTATTTT. The chain recombines TRBV21-1 with TRBJ2-3; the DNA was not compared with TRBD1, the D call given in the table. TRBV21-1 is assigned pseudogene status. This CDR3 has 16 residues.

This clone has a handful of counts. The V call is TRBV7-3, the J call TRBJ1-1; D perhaps matches TRBD1 (5 bases). CDR3 length: 14 amino acids. Between the trimmed V and J ends, which lost 8 bases and 0 bases, there was a span of 13 bases. Germline V CDR1 and CDR2: SGHTA, FQGTGA. CDR3 DNA: TGTGCCAGCGCCAGGGAGCCCATGAACACTGAAGCTTTCTTT. It is translated as CASAREPMNTEAFF.

Remarks on this clone: The identical CDR3 is also encoded by other nucleotide sequences in the sample. The CDR3 DNA is TGCGCCAGCAGCTTGACTAGCGGTGCAGATACGCAGTATTTT. As protein: CASSLTSGADTQYF. The chain recombines TRBV5-1 with TRBJ2-3; 8 positions match TRBD2. In germline, CDR1 is SGHRS, CDR2 YFSETQ. With 1 base clipped from V and 4 bases from J, the junction kept 2 bases outside the gene matches. The CDR3 is 14 residues long. The entire variable domain, with the rest obtained from reference TRBV5-1 and TRBJ2-3, is as follows: KAGVTQTPRYLIKTRGQQVTLSCSPISGHRSVSWYQQTPGQGLQFLFEYFSETQRNKGNFPGRFSGRQFSNSRSEMNVSTLELGDSALYLCASSLTSGADTQYFGPGTRLTVL.

The CDR3 loop reads CASSPSSAEQYF. CDR3 sequence (DNA): TGCGCCAGCAGCCCTTCCTCGGCCGAGCAGTACTTC. V is TRBV5-1 and J is TRBJ2-7, with no clear D. The ends were cut back, 4 bases at V and 6 bases at J, with 11 bases in the middle. Germline values: CDR1 SGHRS, CDR2 YFSETQ. This CDR3 is 12 amino acids long.

The chain carries TRBV10-2 and TRBJ2-7; 10 bases map to TRBD2. Germline CDR1 is WSHSY and CDR2 is SAAADI. There are 14 residues in the CDR3. The ends lost 4 bases at V and 2 bases at J; junction bases unmatched: 2. The CDR3 protein is CASSASGRAYEQYF. For the CDR3, the DNA is TGCGCCAGCAGTGCGAGCGGGAGGGCCTACGAGCAGTACTTC.

This sequence joins TRBV19 and TRBJ1-1; D is undetermined. The CDR3 runs 13 residues. CDR1 is LNHDA and CDR2 is SQIVND in the germline V gene (reference sequence). Trimming removed 4 bases at V and 1 base at J, with 7 bases between. This CDR3 reads CASSSRANTEAFF. As DNA, the CDR3 is TGTGCCAGTAGTAGCCGGGCGAACACTGAAGCTTTCTTT.

This chain joins TRBV6-1 and TRBJ2-7; 11 bases match TRBD2. CDR3 length equals 14 residues. The germline V gene encodes CDR1 MNHNS and CDR2 SASEGT. V gave up 8 bases and J gave up 4 bases; unmatched junction bases: 7. This CDR3 is CASVVAGGPYEQYF. In nucleotides, the CDR3 is TGTGCCAGCGTCGTAGCGGGAGGGCCTTACGAGCAGTACTTC.

The gene calls are TRBV28 and TRBJ1-4; 7 nucleotides match TRBD1. CDR3 length: 15 residues. V shed 4 bases and J 8 bases; nucleotides not matched to a gene: 10. Germline V gene lookup returns CDR1 MDHEN and CDR2 SYDVKM. CDR3 sequence (DNA): TGTGCCAGCAGTTCCTCACAGGGGAGGCAGGAAAAACTGTTTTTT. It is translated as CASSSSQGRQEKLFF.